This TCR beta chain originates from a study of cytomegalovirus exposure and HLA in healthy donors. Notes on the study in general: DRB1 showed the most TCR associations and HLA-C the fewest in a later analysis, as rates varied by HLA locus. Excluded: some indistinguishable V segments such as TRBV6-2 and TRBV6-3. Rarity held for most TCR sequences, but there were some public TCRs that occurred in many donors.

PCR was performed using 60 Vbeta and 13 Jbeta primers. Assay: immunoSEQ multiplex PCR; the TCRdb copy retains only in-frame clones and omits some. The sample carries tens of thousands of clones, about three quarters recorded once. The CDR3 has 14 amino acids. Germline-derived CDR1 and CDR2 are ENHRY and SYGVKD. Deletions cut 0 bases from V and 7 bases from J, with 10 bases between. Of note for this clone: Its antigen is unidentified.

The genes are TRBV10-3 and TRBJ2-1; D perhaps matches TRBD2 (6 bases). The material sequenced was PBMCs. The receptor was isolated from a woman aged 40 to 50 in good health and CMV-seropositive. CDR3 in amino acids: CAISESTRENEQFF. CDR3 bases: TGTGCCATCAGTGAGTCGACTCGGGAGAATGAGCAGTTCTTC.